Below are 27 T cell receptor beta chains sequenced from a single sample in a study of T cells in Graves' hyperthyroidism and ophthalmopathy. The source material, RNA transcripts, was used to amplify TCR beta CDR3 regions. The HTBI primer set drove a first-round RT-PCR of the TCR CDR3. MiXCR, applied by TCRdb to the multiplex PCR reads, yields one record per CDR3 protein. The sample lists 300,000 to 450,000 distinct CDR3 sequences, approximately 14% seen once, with 20% in the top ten. Sequencing was carried out using blood. These receptors were obtained from a woman aged 25 to 39 with Graves' ophthalmopathy.

There are many counts of this clonotype. This rearrangement joins TRBV20-1 to TRBJ2-1; 8 bases line up with TRBD2. The CDR3 is 16 residues long. CDR1 is DFQATT, CDR2 SNEGSKA, per germline (reference sequence). V shed 3 bases and J 9 bases; nucleotides not matched to a gene: 16. CDR3 sequence: CSASGAGAKYVGEQFF. The CDR3 coding sequence is TGCAGTGCTAGTGGAGCGGGGGCCAAATATGTGGGTGAGCAGTTCTTC.

This clonotype was picked up many times. The chain's CDR3 is CAIRPGQDTDTQYF. In DNA form, the CDR3 reads TGTGCCATCAGACCGGGACAGGATACAGATACGCAGTATTTT. The chain employs TRBV10-3 and TRBJ2-3; 8 positions agree with TRBD1. J gave up 3 bases and V 6 bases, and 5 bases lay outside the gene matches. From germline, CDR1 is ENHRY and CDR2 SYGVKD. CDR3 length: 14 amino acids.

Many counts were recorded for this clonotype. The rearrangement uses TRBV2 and TRBJ1-1, with D hard to call. Germline CDR1 and CDR2: SNHLY and FYNNEI. The CDR3 is made up of 15 amino acids. Trimming shortened V by 1 base and J by 1 base, and 10 bases separated the two germline ends. CDR3 loop: CASSEVGLKNTEAFF. CDR3 bases: TGTGCCAGCAGTGAAGTCGGCCTAAAGAACACTGAAGCTTTCTTT.

This clonotype has a count of ten or more. The chain links TRBV12-3 or TRBV12-4 to TRBJ2-7; no firm D call. The CDR3 has 13 residues. Between the trimmed V and J ends, which lost 5 bases and 3 bases, there was a span of 11 bases. The CDR3 sequence: CASSPYWGYEQYF. CDR3 coding DNA: TGTGCCAGCAGTCCATACTGGGGCTACGAGCAGTACTTC.

The rearrangement uses TRBV7-9 and TRBJ1-1, with 9 bases that match TRBD1. The CDR3 has 15 amino acids. CDR1 SEHNR and CDR2 FQNEAQ come from the germline V gene (reference sequence). J gave up 1 base and V 7 bases, and 7 bases lay outside the gene matches. The CDR3 loop is CASKPEGQGNTEAFF. Written as DNA, the CDR3 is TGTGCCAGCAAGCCTGAGGGACAGGGGAACACTGAAGCTTTCTTT.

This clonotype occurred a few times. The chain carries TRBV5-4 and TRBJ1-4, with 8 bases that match TRBD1. Per the germline V gene, CDR1 is SGHNT and CDR2 is YYREEE (reference sequence). The CDR3 is 15 amino acids. Trimming removed 2 bases from V and 8 bases from J; junction bases left unmatched: 8. The DNA for the CDR3 is TGTGCCAGCAGCTTAGGACAGGGAGGGTTCGAAAAACTGTTTTTT. As protein: CASSLGQGGFEKLFF. Based on the CDR3 plus reference TRBV5-4 and TRBJ1-4, the full variable domain is ETGVTQSPTHLIKTRGQQVTLRCSSQSGHNTVSWYQQALGQGPQFIFQYYREEENGRGNFPPRFSGLQFPNYSSELNVNALELDDSALYLCASSLGQGGFEKLFFGSGTQLSVL.

This clonotype appeared many times. This chain uses TRBV2 with TRBJ1-4; TRBD1 is a possible D gene (5 bases). In germline, CDR1 is SNHLY, CDR2 FYNNEI. CDR3 length equals 16 residues. With 5 bases removed from V and 1 base from J, the gap between germline ends came to 14 bases. The CDR3 nucleotides are TGTGCCAGCAGTCCCGAGACAGTCCTAACTAATGAAAAACTGTTTTTT. Amino acids: CASSPETVLTNEKLFF.

The chain couples TRBV6-2 or TRBV6-3 to TRBJ2-1; TRBD2 matches at 12 bases. Germline V lookup: CDR1 MNHEY, CDR2 SVGEGT. This CDR3 spans 16 amino acids. After removal of 0 bases from V and 9 bases from J, the junction contained 6 bases not matched to a gene. This chain's CDR3 is CASSYSGLAGNSEQFF. CDR3 DNA: TGTGCCAGCAGTTACTCAGGACTAGCGGGGAATAGTGAGCAGTTCTTC.

V usage is TRBV19 and J usage is TRBJ2-3; 9 bases align to TRBD2. Germline loops: CDR1 LNHDA, CDR2 SQIVND (reference sequence). J lost 2 bases, V lost 5 bases, and 8 bases had no gene match. The CDR3 is made up of 16 amino acids. Here the CDR3 reads CASSPVAGDFTDTQYF. The CDR3 nucleotides are TGTGCCAGTAGTCCAGTAGCGGGGGACTTCACAGATACGCAGTATTTT.

This clonotype appeared many times. The chain is built from TRBV20-1 and TRBJ2-3; weak D call: TRBD2 (6 bases). CDR3 size: 15 residues. The V and J ends lost 1 base and 0 bases respectively, with 11 bases between them. Germline loops: CDR1 DFQATT, CDR2 SNEGSKA (reference sequence). In DNA, the CDR3 is TGCAGTGCTAGAGCGGGAGACTCGAGCACAGATACGCAGTATTTT. Protein product: CSARAGDSSTDTQYF.

Comments on this clonotype: A much bigger clone sits one base away, suggesting this may be a read error. The chain recombines TRBV30 with TRBJ1-4; D is perhaps TRBD1 (5 bases). Between the trimmed V and J ends, which lost 4 bases and 7 bases, there was a span of 19 bases. Per germline, CDR1 GTSNPN and CDR2 SVGIG (reference sequence). The CDR3 is 15 amino acids. The CDR3 loop reads CAWNPRGLLGEKLFF. The CDR3 nucleotides read TGTGCCTGGAACCCAAGGGGTCTGTTGGGTGAAAAACTGTTTTTT.

This clonotype was observed a handful of times. The rearrangement joins TRBV6-1 to TRBJ1-1, with 10 positions matching TRBD1. From germline, CDR1 is MNHNS and CDR2 SASEGT. Losses at the gene ends were 6 bases for V and 5 bases for J; bases not matched to a gene: 15. The CDR3 spans 17 residues. The CDR3 reads CASRQTGTGDRGTEAFF. CDR3 bases: TGTGCCAGCAGACAAACCGGGACAGGGGATCGGGGAACTGAAGCTTTCTTT.

This clonotype was seen at least ten times. V gene TRBV20-1 combines with J gene TRBJ1-5; 10 bases line up with TRBD1. Germline CDR1 and CDR2: DFQATT and SNEGSKA (reference sequence). The CDR3 is 18 residues long. The J segment lost 0 bases and the V segment lost 0 bases, leaving 8 bases of the junction unmatched. DNA of the CDR3: TGCAGTGCTAGAGACGGGACAGGGGAGTGGTATAGCAATCAGCCCCAGCATTTT. This sequence encodes CSARDGTGEWYSNQPQHF.

This clonotype was seen a few times. This chain joins TRBV5-4 and TRBJ1-2, with TRBD1 as a possible D gene (5 bases). Germline CDR1 is SGHNT and CDR2 is YYREEE (reference sequence). This CDR3 is 14 amino acids long. V was shortened by 3 bases and J by 0 bases, with 9 bases between the two germline ends. The DNA of the CDR3 is TGTGCCAGCAGCTCGGACACATCTAACTATGGCTACACCTTC. As protein: CASSSDTSNYGYTF.

Many counts were recorded for this clonotype. The chain combines TRBV28 with TRBJ2-3, with 8 bases identical to TRBD2. In germline, CDR1 is MDHEN, CDR2 SYDVKM. The CDR3 is 13 amino acids. With 5 bases clipped from V and 13 bases from J, the junction kept 11 bases outside the gene matches. CDR3 sequence: CASSRRGAPGEYF. The CDR3 DNA reads as TGTGCCAGCAGTAGGCGGGGGGCCCCGGGGGAGTATTTT.

This clonotype has ten or more counts. The V and J genes are TRBV19 and TRBJ2-3, with 11 bases matching TRBD2. This CDR3 spans 18 amino acids. V shed 3 bases and J 4 bases; nucleotides not matched to a gene: 12. Per the germline V gene, CDR1 is LNHDA and CDR2 is SQIVND (reference sequence). CDR3 sequence (DNA): TGTGCCAGTAGTATCCGGGGGGGACTAGCGGAAGGTCCAGATACGCAGTATTTT. Translated, it gives CASSIRGGLAEGPDTQYF. The full variable domain, completed using reference TRBV19 and TRBJ2-3, is DGGITQSPKYLFRKEGQNVTLSCEQNLNHDAMYWYRQDPGQGLRLIYYSQIVNDFQKGDIAEGYSVSREKKESFPLTVTSAQKNPTAFYLCASSIRGGLAEGPDTQYFGPGTRLTVL.

This clonotype was recorded at least ten times. V is TRBV5-5 and J is TRBJ1-1; possibly TRBD1 for D (5 bases). V was shortened by 9 bases and J by 1 base, with 19 bases between the two germline ends. Germline loops: CDR1 SGHKS, CDR2 YYEKEE (reference sequence). The CDR3 is 15 residues long. CDR3 in amino acids: CATGTILGGNTEAFF. Written as DNA, the CDR3 is TGTGCCACTGGGACCATTCTAGGCGGGAACACTGAAGCTTTCTTT.

There are many counts of this clonotype. The chain joins TRBV24-1 to TRBJ1-2; no clear D. The V end lost 11 bases, the J end lost 7 bases, and 19 bases lay between the germline ends. The CDR3 loop spans 13 amino acids. Germline V gene sequence: CDR1 KGHDR, CDR2 SFDVKD. This CDR3 reads CAIGLPGSGGYTF. Written as DNA, the CDR3 is TGTGCCATCGGACTCCCTGGCAGCGGTGGCTACACCTTC.

There are many counts of this clonotype. The chain carries TRBV10-1 and TRBJ1-5, with a weak D call TRBD1 (5 bases). Germline CDR1 and CDR2: WNHNN and SYGVQD (reference sequence). Trimming stripped 6 bases from V and 5 bases from J, with 14 bases between. This CDR3 region has 14 residues. This CDR3 reads CASSPGLWHQPQHF. CDR3 sequence (DNA): TGCGCCAGCAGCCCAGGGTTGTGGCATCAGCCCCAGCATTTT.

This clonotype was counted ten times or more. The chain carries TRBV6-1 and TRBJ2-5; 11 nucleotides align to TRBD1. Germline V lookup: CDR1 MNHNS, CDR2 SASEGT. V trimming: 6 bases; J trimming: 2 bases; junction bases outside the gene matches: 8. The CDR3 extends over 16 amino acids. In DNA form, the CDR3 reads TGTGCCAGCAGCCACCGGGACAGGGGGTTGCAAGAGACCCAGTACTTC. It codes for CASSHRDRGLQETQYF.

The chain is built from TRBV18 and TRBJ1-6, with D possibly matching TRBD1 (6 bases). The germline gives CDR1 KGHSH, CDR2 LQKENI. The CDR3 spans 17 residues. Trimming removed 2 bases from V and 5 bases from J, with 16 bases in between. For the CDR3, the DNA is TGTGCCAGCTCACCATACGGACAGCTGGAAAATAATTCACCCCTCCACTTT. Protein sequence: CASSPYGQLENNSPLHF.

This clonotype was seen more than once but under ten times. V is TRBV5-1 and J is TRBJ2-5; 10 positions match TRBD2. CDR1 and CDR2 (germline): SGHRS, YFSETQ. V was clipped by 6 bases and J by 2 bases; unmatched bases: 16. The CDR3 runs to 18 residues. Written as DNA, the CDR3 is TGCGCCAGCATGGCTCAGACTAGCGGGTTAGGGAGACAAGAGACCCAGTACTTC. The encoded protein is CASMAQTSGLGRQETQYF.

A few counts support this clonotype. V gene TRBV5-1 combines with J gene TRBJ2-5; 7 positions agree with TRBD1. CDR1 and CDR2 (germline): SGHRS, YFSETQ. The CDR3 totals 14 residues. J gave up 5 bases and V 5 bases, and 9 bases lay outside the gene matches. The CDR3 loop reads CASSYTGQRETQYF. In DNA form, the CDR3 reads TGCGCCAGCAGTTATACGGGACAGAGGGAGACCCAGTACTTC.

Here the CDR3 reads CASIGRDRGYLNEQFF. DNA of the CDR3: TGTGCCAGTATTGGTCGGGACAGGGGGTATCTGAATGAGCAGTTCTTC. The J gene is TRBJ2-1, the V gene TRBV19, with 11 bases fitting TRBD1. The germline V gene has CDR1 LNHDA and CDR2 SQIVND (reference sequence). V shed 7 bases, J shed 7 bases, and the junction held 12 bases outside the gene matches. The CDR3 consists of 16 residues.

The rearrangement links TRBV20-1 to TRBJ2-7; possible D gene TRBD1, 5 bases. The CDR3 covers 11 residues. CDR1 and CDR2 (germline): DFQATT, SNEGSKA (reference sequence). V dropped 3 bases and J dropped 3 bases, with 6 bases sitting between them. Written as DNA, the CDR3 is TGCAGTGCTAGCGACAGCTACGAGCAGTACTTC. Protein: CSASDSYEQYF.

This clonotype showed up many times. The rearrangement uses TRBV4-2 and TRBJ2-7; 7 bases are a match to TRBD1. CDR3 length equals 20 residues. V lost 3 bases to trimming and J lost 9 bases; unmatched junction nucleotides: 29. Germline V gene data show CDR1 as LGHNA and CDR2 as YNFKEQ. CDR3 DNA sequence: TGTGCCAGCAGCCACCGGACCGGGACAGAGCGCAACCTTCACCCTCTCGGGCAGTACTTC. This translates into CASSHRTGTERNLHPLGQYF.

This clonotype was detected many times. V is TRBV6-1 and J is TRBJ2-3; no reliable D call. Deletions cut 3 bases from V and 6 bases from J, with 13 bases between. Germline CDR1 is MNHNS and CDR2 is SASEGT. The CDR3 is 14 amino acids. DNA for the CDR3: TGTGCCAGCAGTGATTCGCCCGCCGGGGATACGCAGTATTTT. Translating it yields CASSDSPAGDTQYF.